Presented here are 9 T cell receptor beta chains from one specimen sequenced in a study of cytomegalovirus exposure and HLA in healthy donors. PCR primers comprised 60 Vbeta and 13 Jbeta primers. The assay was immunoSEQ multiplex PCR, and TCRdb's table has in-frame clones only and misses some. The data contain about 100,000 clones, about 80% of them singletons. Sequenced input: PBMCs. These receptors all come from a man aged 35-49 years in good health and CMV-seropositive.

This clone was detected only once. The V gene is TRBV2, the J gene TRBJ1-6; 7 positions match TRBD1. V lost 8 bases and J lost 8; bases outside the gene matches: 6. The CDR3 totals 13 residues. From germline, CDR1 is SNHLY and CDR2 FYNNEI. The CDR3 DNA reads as TGTGCCAGCCAGTCAGGGGGATATTCACCCCTCCACTTT. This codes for CASQSGGYSPLHF.

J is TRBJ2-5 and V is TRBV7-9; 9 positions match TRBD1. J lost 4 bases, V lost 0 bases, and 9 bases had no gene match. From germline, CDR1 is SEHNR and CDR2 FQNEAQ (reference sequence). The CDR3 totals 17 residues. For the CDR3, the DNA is TGTGCCAGCAGCTTAGCCCCGGGACAGGGAATCGGAGAGACCCAGTACTTC. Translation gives CASSLAPGQGIGETQYF.

This CDR3 is CASSLRQNTEAFF. The CDR3 DNA follows: TGTGCCAGCAGTTTGAGACAGAACACTGAAGCTTTCTTT. The gene calls are TRBV28 and TRBJ1-1; no reliable D call. The V end was cut by 3 bases, the J end by 1 base, with 6 bases between. The CDR3 covers 13 residues. In germline, CDR1 is MDHEN, CDR2 SYDVKM.

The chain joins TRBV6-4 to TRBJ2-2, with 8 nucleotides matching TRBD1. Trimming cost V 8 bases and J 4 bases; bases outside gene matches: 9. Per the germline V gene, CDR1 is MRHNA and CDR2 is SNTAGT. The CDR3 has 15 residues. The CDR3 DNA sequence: TGTGCCAGCTCTCGACAGGGGTCAATCACCGGGGAGCTGTTTTTT. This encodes CASSRQGSITGELFF.

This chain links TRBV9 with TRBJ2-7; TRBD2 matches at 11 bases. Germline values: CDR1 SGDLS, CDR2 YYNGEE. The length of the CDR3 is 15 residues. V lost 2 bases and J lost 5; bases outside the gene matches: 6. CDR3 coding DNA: TGTGCCAGCAGCGTCACTAGCGGGAGTATAAACGAGCAGTACTTC. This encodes CASSVTSGSINEQYF.

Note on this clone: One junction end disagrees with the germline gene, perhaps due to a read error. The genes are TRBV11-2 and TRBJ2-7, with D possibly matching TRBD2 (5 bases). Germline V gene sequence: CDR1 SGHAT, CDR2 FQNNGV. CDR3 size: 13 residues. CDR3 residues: CVSSLFGNYEQYF. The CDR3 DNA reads TGTGTCAGCAGCTTGTTCGGGAACTACGAGCAGTACTTC.

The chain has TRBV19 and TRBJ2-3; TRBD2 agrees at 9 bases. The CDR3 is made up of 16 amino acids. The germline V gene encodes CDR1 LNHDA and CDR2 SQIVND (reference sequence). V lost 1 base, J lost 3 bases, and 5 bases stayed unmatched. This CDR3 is CASSIGSGSGTDTQYF. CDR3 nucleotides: TGTGCCAGTAGTATAGGTAGCGGGAGTGGAACAGATACGCAGTATTTT.

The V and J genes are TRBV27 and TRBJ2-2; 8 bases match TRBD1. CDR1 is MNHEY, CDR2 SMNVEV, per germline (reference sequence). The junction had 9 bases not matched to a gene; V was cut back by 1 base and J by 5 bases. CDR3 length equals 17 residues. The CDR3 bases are TGTGCCAGCAGTTTATTTTTTGACAGGGGATGGACCGGGGAGCTGTTTTTT. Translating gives CASSLFFDRGWTGELFF.

The CDR3 DNA reads as TGTGCCATCAGCGCGGACAGGAACTATGGCTACACCTTC. It codes for CAISADRNYGYTF. V and J are TRBV10-3 and TRBJ1-2; 7 bases align to TRBD1. This CDR3 region has 13 residues. Germline-derived CDR1 and CDR2 are ENHRY and SYGVKD. Trimming cost V 6 bases and J 2 bases; bases outside gene matches: 3.